The 9 T cell receptor beta chains reported below all come from one sample, sequenced in a study of blood T cell repertoires in COVID-19. Here immunoSEQ multiplex PCR was the method, and the copy in TCRdb shows in-frame clones only, minus some. The sample gives around 140,000 clones, roughly 86% of which show up once; 8.2% is in the top ten. The specimen sequenced was peripheral blood. Source of these receptors: a woman aged 55-70 years with acute or convalescent COVID-19.

This clone was observed a single time. This rearrangement joins TRBV7-9 to TRBJ2-2; 16 positions match TRBD2. V shed 5 bases and J 5 bases; nucleotides not matched to a gene: 11. Germline CDR1 reads SEHNR; CDR2 reads FQNEAQ (reference sequence). The CDR3 consists of 19 residues. This CDR3 is CASSPREGLAGGRTGELFF. The DNA of the CDR3 is TGTGCCAGCAGCCCCCGCGAGGGACTAGCGGGGGGGCGAACCGGGGAGCTGTTTTTT.

This chain connects TRBV7-9 to TRBJ1-2; no reliable D call. The CDR3 runs 13 residues. V was pared by 5 bases and J by 2 bases, with 9 bases between. Germline loops: CDR1 SEHNR, CDR2 FQNEAQ (reference sequence). Here the CDR3 reads CASSLPLNYGYTF. DNA for the CDR3: TGTGCCAGCAGCCTCCCTCTCAACTATGGCTACACCTTC.

The chain links TRBV19 to TRBJ1-1, with no clear D. CDR1 LNHDA and CDR2 SQIVND come from the germline V gene (reference sequence). The CDR3 is 15 residues long. V gave up 6 bases and J gave up 0 bases, with 14 bases separating them. The DNA of the CDR3 is TGTGCCAGTAGGCCCCAAGAGACATTGAACACTGAAGCTTTCTTT. Translating it yields CASRPQETLNTEAFF.

The J gene is TRBJ1-1, the V gene TRBV29-1; D is possibly TRBD1 (5 bases). The germline V gene has CDR1 SQVTM and CDR2 ANQGSEA. V dropped 4 bases and J dropped 2 bases, with 17 bases sitting between them. This CDR3 has 15 amino acids. CDR3 DNA: TGCAGCGTTGGCGCCCAATTGGGGCCCAACACTGAAGCTTTCTTT. Its translation: CSVGAQLGPNTEAFF.

The chain combines TRBV3-1 (or the pseudogene TRBV3-2) with TRBJ1-1; TRBD1 is a possible D gene (5 bases). Trimming stripped 3 bases from V and 9 bases from J, with 11 bases between. This CDR3 region has 12 residues. CDR1 is LGHDT, CDR2 YNNKEL, per germline (reference sequence). CDR3 nucleotides: TGTGCCAGCAGCCACCCCGGGGGACAAGCTTTCTTT. Translating gives CASSHPGGQAFF.

The J gene is TRBJ1-1, the V gene TRBV11-3; D gene uncertain. Germline values: CDR1 SGHNT, CDR2 YENEEA. CDR3 length: 15 amino acids. Deletions cut 2 bases from V and 1 base from J, with 11 bases between. The CDR3 bases are TGTGCCAGCAGCTTACGCGCAGGTTCGAACACTGAAGCTTTCTTT. Protein sequence: CASSLRAGSNTEAFF.

The rearrangement uses TRBV28 and TRBJ1-5; 9 nucleotides align to TRBD1. The CDR3 totals 14 residues. In germline, CDR1 is MDHEN, CDR2 SYDVKM. V was pared by 5 bases and J by 7 bases, with 6 bases of the junction left unmatched. This chain's CDR3 is CASSVRQGDQPQHF. In DNA form, the CDR3 reads TGTGCCAGCAGTGTAAGACAGGGGGACCAGCCCCAGCATTTT.

This clone was recorded only once. V and J are TRBV6-6 and TRBJ1-4; TRBD1 matches at 9 bases. There are 15 residues in the CDR3. The trim removed 6 bases at V and 6 bases at J, leaving 8 bases unmatched. Germline CDR1 reads MNHNY; CDR2 reads SVGAGI (reference sequence). The CDR3 sequence is CASRPGTGWDEKLFF. CDR3 in DNA: TGTGCCAGCAGGCCCGGGACAGGGTGGGATGAAAAACTGTTTTTT.

The chain carries TRBV2 and TRBJ2-7; TRBD1 aligns across 9 bases. Germline V gives CDR1 SNHLY, CDR2 FYNNEI. CDR3 length: 17 amino acids. The V and J ends lost 6 bases and 3 bases, in that order; junction bases with no gene match: 15. CDR3 DNA sequence: TGTGCCAGCAGCTGGGGGACAGGGACTTTCCCTAACTACGAGCAGTACTTC. It encodes CASSWGTGTFPNYEQYF.